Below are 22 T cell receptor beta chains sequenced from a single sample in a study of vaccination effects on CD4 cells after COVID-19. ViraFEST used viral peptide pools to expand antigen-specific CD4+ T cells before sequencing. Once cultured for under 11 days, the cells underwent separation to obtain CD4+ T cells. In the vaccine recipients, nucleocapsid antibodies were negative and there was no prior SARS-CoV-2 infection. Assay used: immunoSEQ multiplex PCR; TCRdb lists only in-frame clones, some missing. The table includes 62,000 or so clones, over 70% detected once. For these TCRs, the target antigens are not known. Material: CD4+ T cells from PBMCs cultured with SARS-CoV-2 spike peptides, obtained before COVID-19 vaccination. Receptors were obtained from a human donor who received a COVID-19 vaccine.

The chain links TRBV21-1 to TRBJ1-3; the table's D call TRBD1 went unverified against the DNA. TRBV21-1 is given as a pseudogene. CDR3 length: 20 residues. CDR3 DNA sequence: TGTGCCAGCAGTCATATTAGGGGTACAGGGGCGCTATTCTCTGGAAACACCATATATTTT. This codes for CASSHIRGTGALFSGNTIYF.

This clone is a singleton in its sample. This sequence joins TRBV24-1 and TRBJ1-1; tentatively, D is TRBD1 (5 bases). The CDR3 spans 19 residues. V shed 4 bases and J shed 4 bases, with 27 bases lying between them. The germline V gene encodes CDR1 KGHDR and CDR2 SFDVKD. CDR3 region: CATSDSQNTGLWGGTEAFF. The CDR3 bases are TGTGCCACCAGTGACTCCCAAAATACGGGACTCTGGGGGGGCACTGAAGCTTTCTTT.

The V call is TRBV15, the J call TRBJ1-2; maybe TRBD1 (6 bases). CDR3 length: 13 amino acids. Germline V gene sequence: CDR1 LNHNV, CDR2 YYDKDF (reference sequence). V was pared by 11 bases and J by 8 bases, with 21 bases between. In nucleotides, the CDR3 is TGTGCCGTCGGCGGGGGCGGAGTTCAGGGCTACACCTTC. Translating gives CAVGGGGVQGYTF.

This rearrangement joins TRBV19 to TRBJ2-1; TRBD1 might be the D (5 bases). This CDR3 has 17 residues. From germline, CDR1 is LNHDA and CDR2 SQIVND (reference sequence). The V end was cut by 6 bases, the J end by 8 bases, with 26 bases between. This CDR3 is CASRQSEQDRVWDEQFF. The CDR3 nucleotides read TGTGCCAGTAGACAAAGCGAACAGGATAGAGTATGGGATGAGCAGTTCTTC.

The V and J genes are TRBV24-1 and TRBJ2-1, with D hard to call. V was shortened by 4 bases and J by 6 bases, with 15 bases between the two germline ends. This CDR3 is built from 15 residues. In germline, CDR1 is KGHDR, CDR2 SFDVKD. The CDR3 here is CATSDPRAPANEQFF. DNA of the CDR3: TGTGCCACCAGTGACCCTCGCGCCCCGGCCAATGAGCAGTTCTTC.

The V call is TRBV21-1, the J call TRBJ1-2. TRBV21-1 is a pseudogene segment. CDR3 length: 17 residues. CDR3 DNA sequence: TGTGCCAGCAGCCTCCGGGGGGGGGTGTACGAAAACTATGGCTACACCTTC. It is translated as CASSLRGGVYENYGYTF.

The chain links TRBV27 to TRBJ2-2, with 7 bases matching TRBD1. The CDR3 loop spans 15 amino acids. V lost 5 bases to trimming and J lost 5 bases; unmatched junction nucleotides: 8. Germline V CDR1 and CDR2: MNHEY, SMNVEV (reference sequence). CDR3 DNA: TGTGCCAGCAGTCCCGGTTACAGGGGAACCGGGGAGCTGTTTTTT. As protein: CASSPGYRGTGELFF.

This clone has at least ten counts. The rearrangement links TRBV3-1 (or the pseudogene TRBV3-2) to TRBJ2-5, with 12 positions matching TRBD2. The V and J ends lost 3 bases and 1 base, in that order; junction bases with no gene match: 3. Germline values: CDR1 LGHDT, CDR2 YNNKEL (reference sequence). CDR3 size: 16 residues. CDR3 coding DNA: TGTGCCAGCAGCCACCCTAGCGGGGGGGCCCAAGAGACCCAGTACTTC. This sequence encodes CASSHPSGGAQETQYF.

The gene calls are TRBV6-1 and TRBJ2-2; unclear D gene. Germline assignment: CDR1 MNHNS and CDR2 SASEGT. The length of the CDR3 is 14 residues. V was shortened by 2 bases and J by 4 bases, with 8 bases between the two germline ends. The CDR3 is CASSELLSTGELFF. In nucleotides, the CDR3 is TGTGCCAGCAGTGAATTGTTAAGCACCGGGGAGCTGTTTTTT.

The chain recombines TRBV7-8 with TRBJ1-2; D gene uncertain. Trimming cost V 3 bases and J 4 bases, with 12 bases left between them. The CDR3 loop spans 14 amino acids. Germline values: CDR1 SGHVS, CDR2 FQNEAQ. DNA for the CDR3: TGTGCCAGCAGCTTTGCTCGGTTTAGCTATGGCTACACCTTC. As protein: CASSFARFSYGYTF.

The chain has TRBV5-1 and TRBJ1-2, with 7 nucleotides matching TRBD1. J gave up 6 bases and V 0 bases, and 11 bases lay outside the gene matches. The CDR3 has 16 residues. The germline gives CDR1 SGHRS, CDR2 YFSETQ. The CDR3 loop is CASSLGNPTGANGYTF. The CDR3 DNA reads TGCGCCAGCAGCTTGGGAAATCCAACAGGGGCAAATGGCTACACCTTC.

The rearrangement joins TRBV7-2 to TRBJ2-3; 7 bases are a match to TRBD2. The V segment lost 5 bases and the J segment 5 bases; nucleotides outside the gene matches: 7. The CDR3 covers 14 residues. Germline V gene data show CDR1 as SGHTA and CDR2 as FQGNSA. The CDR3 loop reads CASSAMGGEDTQYF. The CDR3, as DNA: TGTGCCAGCAGCGCGATGGGGGGGGAAGATACGCAGTATTTT. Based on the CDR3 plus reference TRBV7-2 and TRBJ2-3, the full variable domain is GAGVSQSPSNKVTEKGKDVELRCDPISGHTALYWYRQSLGQGLEFLIYFQGNSAPDKSGLPSDRFSAERTGGSVSTLTIQRTQQEDSAVYLCASSAMGGEDTQYFGPGTRLTVL.

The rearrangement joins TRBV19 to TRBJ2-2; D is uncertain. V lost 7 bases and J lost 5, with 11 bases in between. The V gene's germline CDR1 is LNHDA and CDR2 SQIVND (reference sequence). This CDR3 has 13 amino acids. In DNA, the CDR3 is TGTGCCAGTACAGGCCTTAGGACCGGGGAGCTGTTTTTT. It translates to CASTGLRTGELFF. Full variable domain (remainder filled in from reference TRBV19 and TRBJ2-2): DGGITQSPKYLFRKEGQNVTLSCEQNLNHDAMYWYRQDPGQGLRLIYYSQIVNDFQKGDIAEGYSVSREKKESFPLTVTSAQKNPTAFYLCASTGLRTGELFFGEGSRLTVL.

Written as DNA, the CDR3 is TGCGCCAGCAGCTTGGACCCGGGACACAAATATGGCTACACCTTC. It is translated as CASSLDPGHKYGYTF. This chain uses TRBV5-1 with TRBJ1-2, with D maybe TRBD1 (6 bases). The V end was cut by 0 bases, the J end by 5 bases, with 14 bases between. CDR3 length: 15 amino acids. CDR1 and CDR2 (germline): SGHRS, YFSETQ. The full variable domain, in which reference TRBV5-1 and TRBJ1-2 provide the parts outside the CDR3, is KAGVTQTPRYLIKTRGQQVTLSCSPISGHRSVSWYQQTPGQGLQFLFEYFSETQRNKGNFPGRFSGRQFSNSRSEMNVSTLELGDSALYLCASSLDPGHKYGYTFGSGTRLTVV.

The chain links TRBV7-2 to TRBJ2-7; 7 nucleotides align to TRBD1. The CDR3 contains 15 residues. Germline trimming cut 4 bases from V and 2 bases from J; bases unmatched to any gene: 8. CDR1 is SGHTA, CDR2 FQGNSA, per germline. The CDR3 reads CASSYSTGNPYEQYV. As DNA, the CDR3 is TGTGCCAGCAGCTACTCGACAGGGAACCCCTACGAGCAGTACGTC.

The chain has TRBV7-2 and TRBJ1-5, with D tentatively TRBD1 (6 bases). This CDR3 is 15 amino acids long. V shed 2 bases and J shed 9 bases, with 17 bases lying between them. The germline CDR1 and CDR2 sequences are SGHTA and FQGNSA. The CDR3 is CASSLWGQLERPQHF. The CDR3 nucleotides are TGTGCCAGCAGCTTATGGGGACAACTAGAGAGGCCCCAGCATTTT.

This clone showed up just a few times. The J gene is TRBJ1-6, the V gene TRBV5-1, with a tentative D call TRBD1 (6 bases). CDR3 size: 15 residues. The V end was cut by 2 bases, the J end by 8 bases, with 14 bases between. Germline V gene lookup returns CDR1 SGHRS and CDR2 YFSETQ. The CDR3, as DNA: TGCGCCAGCAGCTTTATTTCAGGGACACATTCACCCCTCCACTTT. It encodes CASSFISGTHSPLHF.

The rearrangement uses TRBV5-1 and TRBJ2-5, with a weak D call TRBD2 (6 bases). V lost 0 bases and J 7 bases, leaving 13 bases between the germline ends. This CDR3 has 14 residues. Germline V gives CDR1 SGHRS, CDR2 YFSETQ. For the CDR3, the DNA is TGCGCCAGCAGCTTGGACGGGGGTGTTTCGACCCAGTACTTC. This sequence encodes CASSLDGGVSTQYF.

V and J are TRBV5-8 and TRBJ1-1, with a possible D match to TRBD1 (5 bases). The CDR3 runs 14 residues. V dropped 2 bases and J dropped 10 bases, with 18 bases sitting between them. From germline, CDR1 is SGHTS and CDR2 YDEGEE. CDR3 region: CASSLSETFRGAFF. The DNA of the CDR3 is TGTGCCAGCAGCTTAAGCGAAACCTTTAGGGGAGCTTTCTTT.

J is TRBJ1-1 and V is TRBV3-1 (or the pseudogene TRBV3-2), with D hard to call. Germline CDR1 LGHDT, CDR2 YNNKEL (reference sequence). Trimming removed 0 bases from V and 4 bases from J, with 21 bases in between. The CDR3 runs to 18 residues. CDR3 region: CASSQEFPSRATATEAFF. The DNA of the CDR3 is TGTGCCAGCAGCCAAGAATTCCCAAGCCGAGCCACCGCCACTGAAGCTTTCTTT.

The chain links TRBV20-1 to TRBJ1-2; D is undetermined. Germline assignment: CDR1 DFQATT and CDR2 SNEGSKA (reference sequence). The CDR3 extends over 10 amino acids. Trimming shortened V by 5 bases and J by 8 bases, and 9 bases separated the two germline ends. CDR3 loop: CSAEGRGYTF. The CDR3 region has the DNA TGCAGTGCTGAAGGTCGGGGCTACACCTTC.

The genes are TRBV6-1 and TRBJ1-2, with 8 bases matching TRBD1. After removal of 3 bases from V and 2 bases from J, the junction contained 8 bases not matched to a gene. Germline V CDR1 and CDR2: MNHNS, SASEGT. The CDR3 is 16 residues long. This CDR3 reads CASSEPGGSKNYGYTF. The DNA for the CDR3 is TGTGCCAGCAGTGAGCCAGGGGGCTCGAAGAACTATGGCTACACCTTC.